A selection of T cell receptor beta chains follows, all from one sample in a study of T cell responses to AZD1222 COVID-19 vaccine. Using immunoSEQ multiplex PCR, the repertoire was profiled, and TCRdb retains in-frame clones only, with some absent. The profile shows about 61,000 clones, roughly four fifths of them singletons. Sequencing was performed on peripheral blood, taken 28 days after the second AZD1222 dose. The receptors stem from an adult who received the AZD1222 COVID-19 vaccine. The CDR3 runs from the conserved cysteine through the conserved F or W. Only some rows state a clone size, as once, few, many or a class for expanded clones.

v_call: TRBV18; clone_size: -; cdr3_aa: CASSLRQDLFGNTIYF
v_call: TRBV28; clone_size: -; cdr3_aa: CASRPPPHGGYTF
v_call: TRBV7-9; clone_size: -; cdr3_aa: CASSLGGQGSPLHF
v_call: TRBV6-4; clone_size: -; cdr3_aa: CASSDYGLAYSYEQYF
v_call: TRBV7-9; clone_size: -; cdr3_aa: CASSFEGTYNEQFF
v_call: TRBV12-3/TRBV12-4; clone_size: -; cdr3_aa: CASSLGRVNEQFF
v_call: TRBV27; clone_size: -; cdr3_aa: CATNRVGALNTEAFF
v_call: TRBV28; clone_size: -; cdr3_aa: CASSSDRVGQPQHF
v_call: TRBV5-1; clone_size: -; cdr3_aa: CASSSLGEGSQSAFF
v_call: TRBV9; clone_size: -; cdr3_aa: CASSVAEGYEQYF
v_call: TRBV6-5; clone_size: many; cdr3_aa: CASSYNRGTGELFF
v_call: TRBV3-1/TRBV3-2; clone_size: -; cdr3_aa: CASSQGPATPIYEQYF
v_call: TRBV6-5; clone_size: -; cdr3_aa: CASSYAFNMEQFF
v_call: TRBV7-2; clone_size: -; cdr3_aa: CASSLQLSRGNEQFF
v_call: TRBV28; clone_size: -; cdr3_aa: CASSLNVWGNTQYF
v_call: TRBV18; clone_size: -; cdr3_aa: CASSPPRTSGAREQFF
v_call: TRBV25-1; clone_size: -; cdr3_aa: CASSRQGSPHEQYF
v_call: TRBV28; clone_size: -; cdr3_aa: CASSVSGSIDEQYF
v_call: TRBV25-1; clone_size: -; cdr3_aa: CASSFSGGGTDTQYF
v_call: TRBV6-5; clone_size: -; cdr3_aa: CASRGPTDNYGYTF
v_call: TRBV2; clone_size: -; cdr3_aa: CASSPWTATGGTIYF
v_call: TRBV7-7; clone_size: -; cdr3_aa: CASSPGRGAASGANVLTF
v_call: TRBV6-5; clone_size: -; cdr3_aa: CASSYSGRELFF
v_call: TRBV5-8; clone_size: -; cdr3_aa: CASSFLSIETQYF
v_call: TRBV6-6; clone_size: -; cdr3_aa: CASSQTSGSKNEQFF
v_call: TRBV28; clone_size: -; cdr3_aa: CASCPGGDHYGYTF
v_call: TRBV5-1; clone_size: once; cdr3_aa: CASSLEAGKITGELFF
v_call: TRBV11-2; clone_size: -; cdr3_aa: CASSMTGSTDTQYF
v_call: TRBV30; clone_size: -; cdr3_aa: CAWSARHEKPYEQYF
v_call: TRBV5-6; clone_size: -; cdr3_aa: CASSPDGGVGYTF
v_call: TRBV6-5; clone_size: -; cdr3_aa: CASSLAGVYEQYF
v_call: TRBV30; clone_size: once; cdr3_aa: CAWSRESYEQYF
v_call: TRBV9; clone_size: -; cdr3_aa: CASSTRAGTGDGEQYF
v_call: TRBV30; clone_size: -; cdr3_aa: CAWGPGQANTEAFF
v_call: TRBV5-8; clone_size: few; cdr3_aa: CASSLYTETQYF
v_call: TRBV27; clone_size: few; cdr3_aa: CASSGGAASRLGEQYF
v_call: TRBV24-1; clone_size: -; cdr3_aa: CATSGSPTDTQYF
v_call: TRBV18; clone_size: -; cdr3_aa: CASSDRELNYGYTF
v_call: TRBV4-1; clone_size: -; cdr3_aa: CASSRNPGAPTDTQYF
v_call: TRBV29-1; clone_size: -; cdr3_aa: CSVGRGGGIQETQYF
v_call: TRBV10-3; clone_size: -; cdr3_aa: CAISPGQEVLEQYF
v_call: TRBV19; clone_size: once; cdr3_aa: CASRPRRSSYEQYF
v_call: TRBV2; clone_size: -; cdr3_aa: CASRGDGSYEQYF
v_call: TRBV7-6; clone_size: -; cdr3_aa: CASSWDGLLPSGEQFF
v_call: TRBV28; clone_size: -; cdr3_aa: CASTGRPPDRYYGYTF
v_call: TRBV4-1; clone_size: -; cdr3_aa: CASSQEGASVGGYTF
v_call: TRBV6-5; clone_size: -; cdr3_aa: CASRGTGVAEAFF
v_call: TRBV7-9; clone_size: -; cdr3_aa: CASSSLGTGLGEANVLTF
v_call: TRBV27; clone_size: -; cdr3_aa: CASSPTGAGEKLFF
v_call: TRBV7-8; clone_size: -; cdr3_aa: CASSPVGLEKLFF
v_call: TRBV6-6; clone_size: -; cdr3_aa: CASLSWNDGSNIQYF
v_call: TRBV24-1; clone_size: -; cdr3_aa: CATSDRRGEQFF
v_call: TRBV18; clone_size: -; cdr3_aa: CASSRDRGQNYEQYF
v_call: TRBV10-3; clone_size: few; cdr3_aa: CAISFHKGTRHTF